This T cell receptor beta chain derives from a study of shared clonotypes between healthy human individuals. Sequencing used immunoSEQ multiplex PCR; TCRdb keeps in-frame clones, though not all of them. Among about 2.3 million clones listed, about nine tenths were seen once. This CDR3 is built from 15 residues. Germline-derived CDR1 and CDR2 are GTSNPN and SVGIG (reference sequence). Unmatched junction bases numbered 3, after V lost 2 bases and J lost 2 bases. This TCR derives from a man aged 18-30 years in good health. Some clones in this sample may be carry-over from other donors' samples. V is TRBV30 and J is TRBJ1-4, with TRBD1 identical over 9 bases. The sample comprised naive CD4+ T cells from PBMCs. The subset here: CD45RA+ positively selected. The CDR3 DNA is TGTGCCTGGAGTCAAGGACAGGGGACTAATGAAAAACTGTTTTTT. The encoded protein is CAWSQGQGTNEKLFF. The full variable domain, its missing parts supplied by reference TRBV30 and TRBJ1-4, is SQTIHQWPATLVQPVGSPLSLECTVEGTSNPNLYWYRQAAGRGLQLLFYSVGIGQISSEVPQNLSASRPQDRQFILSSKKLLLSDSGFYLCAWSQGQGTNEKLFFGSGTQLSVL.